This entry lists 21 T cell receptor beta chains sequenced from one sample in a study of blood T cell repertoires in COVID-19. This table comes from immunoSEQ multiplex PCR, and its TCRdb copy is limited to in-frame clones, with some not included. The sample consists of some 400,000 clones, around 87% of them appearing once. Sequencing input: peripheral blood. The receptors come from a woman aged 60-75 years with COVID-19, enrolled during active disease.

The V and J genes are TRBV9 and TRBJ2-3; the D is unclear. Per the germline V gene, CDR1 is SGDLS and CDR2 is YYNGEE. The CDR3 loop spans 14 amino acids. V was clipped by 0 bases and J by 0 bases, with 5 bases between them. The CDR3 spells CASSVVTSTDTQYF. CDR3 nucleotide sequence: TGTGCCAGCAGCGTAGTGACTAGCACAGATACGCAGTATTTT.

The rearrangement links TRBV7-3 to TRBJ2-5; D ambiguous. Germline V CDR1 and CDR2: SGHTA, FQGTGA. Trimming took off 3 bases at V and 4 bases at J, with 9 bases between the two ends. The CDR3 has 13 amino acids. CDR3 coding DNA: TGTGCCAGCAGCTTCCTGCCCGGAGAGACCCAGTACTTC. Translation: CASSFLPGETQYF.

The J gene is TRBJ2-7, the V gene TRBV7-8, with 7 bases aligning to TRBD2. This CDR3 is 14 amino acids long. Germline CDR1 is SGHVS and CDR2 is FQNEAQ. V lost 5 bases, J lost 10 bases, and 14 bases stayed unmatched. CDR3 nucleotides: TGTGCCAGCAGCCAACAACCCGCCGGGACTATCCAGTACTTC. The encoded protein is CASSQQPAGTIQYF. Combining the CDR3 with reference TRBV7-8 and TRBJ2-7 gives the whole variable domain GAGVSQSPRYKVAKRGQDVALRCDPISGHVSLFWYQQALGQGPEFLTYFQNEAQLDKSGLPSDRFFAERPEGSVSTLKIQRTQQEDSAVYLCASSQQPAGTIQYFGPGTRLTVT.

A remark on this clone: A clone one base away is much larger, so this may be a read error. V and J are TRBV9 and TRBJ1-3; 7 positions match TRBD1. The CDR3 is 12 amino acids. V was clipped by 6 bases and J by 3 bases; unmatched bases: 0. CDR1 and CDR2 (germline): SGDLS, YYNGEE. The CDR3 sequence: CASNRGGNTIYF. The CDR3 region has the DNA TGTGCCAGCAACAGGGGTGGAAACACCATATATTTT.

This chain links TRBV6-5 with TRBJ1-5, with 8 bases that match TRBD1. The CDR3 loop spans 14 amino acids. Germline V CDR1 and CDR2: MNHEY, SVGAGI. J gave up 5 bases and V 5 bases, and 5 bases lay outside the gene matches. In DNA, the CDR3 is TGTGCCAGCAGTCGACCGACAGGGGATCAGCCCCAGCATTTT. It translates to CASSRPTGDQPQHF.

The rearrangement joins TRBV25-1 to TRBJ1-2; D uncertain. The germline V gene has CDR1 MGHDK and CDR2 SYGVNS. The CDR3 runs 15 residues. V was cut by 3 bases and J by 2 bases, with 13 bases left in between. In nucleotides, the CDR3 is TGTGCCAGCAGTGACCCGTCGGCAGCGAACTATGGCTACACCTTC. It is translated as CASSDPSAANYGYTF.

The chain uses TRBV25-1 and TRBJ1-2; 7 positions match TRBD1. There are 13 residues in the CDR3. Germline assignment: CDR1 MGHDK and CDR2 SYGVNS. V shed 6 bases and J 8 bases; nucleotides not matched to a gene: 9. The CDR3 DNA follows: TGTGCCAGCAGCTTCACAGGGGCGGGGGGCTACACCTTC. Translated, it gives CASSFTGAGGYTF.

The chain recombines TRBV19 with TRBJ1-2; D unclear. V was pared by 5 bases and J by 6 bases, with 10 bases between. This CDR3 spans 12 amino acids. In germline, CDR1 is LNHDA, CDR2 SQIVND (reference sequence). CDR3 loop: CASSSRLNGYTF. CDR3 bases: TGTGCCAGTAGTTCACGGTTGAATGGCTACACCTTC.

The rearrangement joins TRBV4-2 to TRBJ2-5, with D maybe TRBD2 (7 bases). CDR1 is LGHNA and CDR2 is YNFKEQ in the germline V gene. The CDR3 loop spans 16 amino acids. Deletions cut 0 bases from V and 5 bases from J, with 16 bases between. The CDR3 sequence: CASSQDGGGPSETQYF. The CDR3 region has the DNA TGTGCCAGCAGCCAAGACGGCGGGGGCCCTTCGGAGACCCAGTACTTC.

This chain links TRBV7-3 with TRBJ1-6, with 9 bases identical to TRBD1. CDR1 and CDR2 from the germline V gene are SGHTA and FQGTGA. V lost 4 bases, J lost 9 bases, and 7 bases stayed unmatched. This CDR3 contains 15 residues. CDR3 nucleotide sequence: TGTGCCAGCAGCTCCTCCGGGACAGGGACTTCACCCCTCCACTTT. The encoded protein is CASSSSGTGTSPLHF.

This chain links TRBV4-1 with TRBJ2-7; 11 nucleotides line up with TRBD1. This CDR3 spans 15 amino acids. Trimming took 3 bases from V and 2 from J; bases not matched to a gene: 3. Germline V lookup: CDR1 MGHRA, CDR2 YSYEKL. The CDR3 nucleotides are TGCGCCAGCAGCCAGTCGGGACAGGGGGCCTACGAGCAGTACTTC. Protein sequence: CASSQSGQGAYEQYF.

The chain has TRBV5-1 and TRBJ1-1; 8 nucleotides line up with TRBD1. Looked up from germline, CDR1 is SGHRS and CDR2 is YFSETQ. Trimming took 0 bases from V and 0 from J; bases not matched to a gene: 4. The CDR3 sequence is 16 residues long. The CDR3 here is CASSLATGALNTEAFF. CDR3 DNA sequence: TGCGCCAGCAGCTTGGCGACAGGGGCCTTGAACACTGAAGCTTTCTTT. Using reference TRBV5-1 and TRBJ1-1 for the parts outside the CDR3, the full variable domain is KAGVTQTPRYLIKTRGQQVTLSCSPISGHRSVSWYQQTPGQGLQFLFEYFSETQRNKGNFPGRFSGRQFSNSRSEMNVSTLELGDSALYLCASSLATGALNTEAFFGQGTRLTVV.

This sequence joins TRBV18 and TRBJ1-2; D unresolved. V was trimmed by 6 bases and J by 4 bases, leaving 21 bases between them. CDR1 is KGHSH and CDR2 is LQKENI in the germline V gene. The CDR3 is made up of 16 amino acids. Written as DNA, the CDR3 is TGTGCCAGCTCGCCAAACGGGTTACCGCACGGCTATGGCTACACCTTC. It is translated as CASSPNGLPHGYGYTF.

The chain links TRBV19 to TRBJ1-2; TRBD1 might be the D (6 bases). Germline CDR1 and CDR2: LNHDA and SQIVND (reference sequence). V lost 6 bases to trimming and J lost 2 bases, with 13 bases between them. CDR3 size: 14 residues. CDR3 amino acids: CASSGQFLNYGYTF. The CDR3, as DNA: TGTGCCAGTAGCGGACAGTTTCTGAACTATGGCTACACCTTC.

The CDR3 protein is CASSFPPGQVVLWNTIYF. The CDR3, as DNA: TGTGCCAGCAGTTTCCCCCCGGGACAGGTTGTGCTGTGGAACACCATATATTTT. The chain combines TRBV6-2 or TRBV6-3 with TRBJ1-3, with 8 bases aligning to TRBD1. The junction had 18 bases not matched to a gene; V was cut back by 4 bases and J by 7 bases. The germline V gene encodes CDR1 MNHEY and CDR2 SVGEGT. There are 18 residues in the CDR3.

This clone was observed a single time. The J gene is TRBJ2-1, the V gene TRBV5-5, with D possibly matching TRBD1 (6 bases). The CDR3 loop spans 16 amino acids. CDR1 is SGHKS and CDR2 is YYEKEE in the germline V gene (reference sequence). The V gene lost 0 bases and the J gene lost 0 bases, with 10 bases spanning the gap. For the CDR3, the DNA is TGTGCCAGCAGCTTGGATGCAGGGGCCTCCTACAATGAGCAGTTCTTC. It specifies CASSLDAGASYNEQFF.

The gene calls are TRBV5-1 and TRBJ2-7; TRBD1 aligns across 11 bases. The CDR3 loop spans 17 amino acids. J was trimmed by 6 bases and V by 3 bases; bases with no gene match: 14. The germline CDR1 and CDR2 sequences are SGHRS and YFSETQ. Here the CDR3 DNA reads TGCGCCAGCAGCTCAACAATGGGACAGGGGGTTTATGGCGAGCAGTACTTC. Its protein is CASSSTMGQGVYGEQYF.

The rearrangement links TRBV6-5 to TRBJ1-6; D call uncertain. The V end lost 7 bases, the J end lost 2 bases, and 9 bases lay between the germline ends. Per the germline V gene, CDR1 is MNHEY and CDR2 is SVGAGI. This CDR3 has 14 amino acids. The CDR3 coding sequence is TGTGCCAGCACGAGTCAGGCCTATAATTCACCCCTCCACTTT. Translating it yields CASTSQAYNSPLHF.

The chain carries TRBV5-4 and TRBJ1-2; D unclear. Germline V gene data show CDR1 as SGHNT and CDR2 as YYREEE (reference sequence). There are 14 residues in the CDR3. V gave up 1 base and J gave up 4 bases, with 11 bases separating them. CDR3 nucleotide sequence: TGTGCCAGCAGCTTGAAGATGGCAGGCTATGGCTACACCTTC. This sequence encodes CASSLKMAGYGYTF.

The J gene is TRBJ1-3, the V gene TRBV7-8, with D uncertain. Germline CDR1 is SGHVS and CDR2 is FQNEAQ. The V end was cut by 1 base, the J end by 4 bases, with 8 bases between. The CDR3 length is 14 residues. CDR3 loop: CASSLDGGGNTIYF. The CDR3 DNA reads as TGTGCCAGCAGCTTAGATGGAGGAGGAAACACCATATATTTT.

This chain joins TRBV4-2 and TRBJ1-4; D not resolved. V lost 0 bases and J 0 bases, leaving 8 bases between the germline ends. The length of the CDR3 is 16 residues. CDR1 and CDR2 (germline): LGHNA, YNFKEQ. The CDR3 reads CASSQDYQATNEKLFF. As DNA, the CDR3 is TGTGCCAGCAGCCAAGATTACCAGGCAACTAATGAAAAACTGTTTTTT.